These 27 T cell receptor beta chains came from one sample sequenced in a study of blood T cell repertoires in COVID-19 (dated by TCRdb to 2018 to 2020). The method behind the library was the immunoSEQ multiplex PCR assay. Entries here come from immuneACCESS through TCRdb and include only in-frame sequences with V and J called. Some clones fail to appear in such tables; in the studies checked, an unresolved V gene covers under half of the shortfall, and the cause of the remainder is unknown. This sample lists 180,000 or so clones; about 85% were detected once. Around 9.5% of the sample is in the top ten clones. The specimen sequenced was peripheral blood. Receptor source: a woman of 80 years or more with acute or convalescent COVID-19.

The chain is built from TRBV19 and TRBJ1-1; the D gene is possibly TRBD1 (5 bases). Trimming took off 3 bases at V and 0 bases at J, with 8 bases between the two ends. The CDR3 spans 14 residues. CDR1 and CDR2 (germline): LNHDA, SQIVND (reference sequence). The CDR3, as DNA: TGTGCCAGTAGTATGGGGCAGTTGAACACTGAAGCTTTCTTT. Amino acid sequence: CASSMGQLNTEAFF.

The genes are TRBV24-1 and TRBJ2-7, with 7 bases matching TRBD1. This CDR3 contains 15 residues. J lost 0 bases, V lost 3 bases, and 4 bases had no gene match. Germline CDR1 reads KGHDR; CDR2 reads SFDVKD. The CDR3 loop is CATSDPRDSSYEQYF. The DNA of the CDR3 is TGTGCCACCAGTGATCCCCGGGACAGCTCCTACGAGCAGTACTTC.

This chain uses TRBV19 with TRBJ2-1; 14 bases match TRBD2. Germline trimming cut 7 bases from V and 9 bases from J; bases unmatched to any gene: 8. Germline V gene lookup returns CDR1 LNHDA and CDR2 SQIVND (reference sequence). This CDR3 has 15 residues. The CDR3 DNA reads TGTGCCAGTAAATTTTGGACTAGCGGGAGGAGTGAGCAGTTCTTC. Its protein product is CASKFWTSGRSEQFF.

The chain carries TRBV2 and TRBJ2-3, with 10 bases that match TRBD2. Germline lookup yields CDR1 SNHLY and CDR2 FYNNEI. Trimming removed 6 bases from V and 6 bases from J; junction bases left unmatched: 12. The CDR3 has 16 residues. The CDR3 DNA reads TGTGCCAGCAGCCCCAAGGGACTAGCGATAGGGGATACGCAGTATTTT. Protein sequence: CASSPKGLAIGDTQYF. Full variable domain (remainder filled in from reference TRBV2 and TRBJ2-3): EPEVTQTPSHQVTQMGQEVILRCVPISNHLYFYWYRQILGQKVEFLVSFYNNEISEKSEIFDDQFSVERPDGSNFTLKIRSTKLEDSAMYFCASSPKGLAIGDTQYFGPGTRLTVL.

This clone was seen a single time. The J gene is TRBJ2-3, the V gene TRBV20-1, with TRBD1 matching over 7 bases. This CDR3 spans 11 amino acids. V shed 4 bases, J shed 10 bases, and the junction held 5 bases outside the gene matches. Germline-derived CDR1 and CDR2 are DFQATT and SNEGSKA (reference sequence). The CDR3 nucleotides are TGCAGTGCTACCCAGGGGGATGCGCAGTATTTT. Translated: CSATQGDAQYF.

This clone was detected only once. V and J are TRBV29-1 and TRBJ2-5; 7 nucleotides match TRBD2. The V segment lost 2 bases and the J segment 4 bases; nucleotides outside the gene matches: 16. From germline, CDR1 is SQVTM and CDR2 ANQGSEA. The CDR3 length is 17 residues. CDR3 protein: CSVEIRKGRGSRETQYF. In nucleotides, the CDR3 is TGCAGCGTTGAAATTAGAAAAGGTCGCGGGAGTCGAGAGACCCAGTACTTC.

Remarks on this clone: The same CDR3 can be traced to other DNA sequences in this sample. This chain uses TRBV9 with TRBJ2-1; TRBD2 is a possible D gene (6 bases). Trimming removed 5 bases from V and 0 bases from J, with 9 bases in between. This CDR3 is built from 14 residues. The germline V gene encodes CDR1 SGDLS and CDR2 YYNGEE. The CDR3 bases are TGTGCCAGCAGTGGAGGGAGCTCCTACAATGAGCAGTTCTTC. Protein product: CASSGGSSYNEQFF.

The V and J genes are TRBV19 and TRBJ2-3; D perhaps matches TRBD1 (5 bases). Trimming removed 5 bases from V and 0 bases from J, with 9 bases in between. CDR1 and CDR2 from the germline V gene are LNHDA and SQIVND (reference sequence). The CDR3 is 14 amino acids. As DNA, the CDR3 is TGTGCCAGTAGTGGCAGGGTGAGCACAGATACGCAGTATTTT. It codes for CASSGRVSTDTQYF.

The chain recombines TRBV6-4 with TRBJ1-1; TRBD1 matches at 7 bases. After removal of 5 bases from V and 3 bases from J, the junction contained 6 bases not matched to a gene. Germline-derived CDR1 and CDR2 are MRHNA and SNTAGT. There are 14 residues in the CDR3. This chain's CDR3 is CASSRDSAYTEAFF. The CDR3 DNA follows: TGTGCCAGCAGTCGGGACAGTGCCTACACTGAAGCTTTCTTT.

The chain recombines TRBV11-2 with TRBJ1-3; no clear D gene. V was shortened by 8 bases and J by 3 bases, with 11 bases between the two germline ends. Germline V gene lookup returns CDR1 SGHAT and CDR2 FQNNGV. The CDR3 is 13 amino acids. The CDR3 reads CASGTVFGNTIYF. The CDR3 region has the DNA TGTGCCAGCGGAACAGTCTTTGGAAACACCATATATTTT.

The chain recombines TRBV5-5 with TRBJ2-7, with D tentatively TRBD2 (5 bases). V lost 3 bases and J lost 0, with 10 bases in between. The CDR3 is made up of 14 amino acids. Germline CDR1 reads SGHKS; CDR2 reads YYEKEE (reference sequence). CDR3 protein: CASSWRHSSYEQYF. In DNA form, the CDR3 reads TGTGCCAGCAGCTGGAGGCACAGCTCCTACGAGCAGTACTTC.

This chain connects TRBV27 to TRBJ2-7, with 7 bases identical to TRBD1. After removal of 5 bases from V and 1 base from J, the junction contained 11 bases not matched to a gene. The CDR3 covers 16 residues. Germline CDR1 MNHEY, CDR2 SMNVEV (reference sequence). CDR3 nucleotides: TGTGCCAGCAGTCATAGACAGGGAAGGGGGTCCTACGAGCAGTACTTC. Residues: CASSHRQGRGSYEQYF.

The V gene is TRBV7-2, the J gene TRBJ2-3; 14 positions match TRBD2. The V gene end was trimmed by 5 bases and the J gene end by 3 bases; junction bases not matched to a gene: 7. This CDR3 region has 17 residues. Germline CDR1 and CDR2: SGHTA and FQGNSA. CDR3 in DNA: TGTGCCAGCAGCCCCTTAGGGACTAGCGGGAGAACAGATACGCAGTATTTT. Translating gives CASSPLGTSGRTDTQYF.

The genes are TRBV7-9 and TRBJ2-1, with TRBD2 matching over 11 bases. There are 15 residues in the CDR3. The V and J ends lost 5 bases and 4 bases, in that order; junction bases with no gene match: 4. Germline lookup yields CDR1 SEHNR and CDR2 FQNEAQ (reference sequence). CDR3 in amino acids: CASSPTSGEYNEQFF. The CDR3 DNA reads TGTGCCAGCAGCCCGACTAGCGGGGAATACAATGAGCAGTTCTTC. The variable domain in full, completed from reference TRBV7-9 and TRBJ2-1, reads DTGVSQNPRHKITKRGQNVTFRCDPISEHNRLYWYRQTLGQGPEFLTYFQNEAQLEKSRLLSDRFSAERPKGSFSTLEIQRTEQGDSAMYLCASSPTSGEYNEQFFGPGTRLTVL.

The gene calls are TRBV6-6 and TRBJ2-6; 7 bases agree with TRBD1. Germline V gene lookup returns CDR1 MNHNY and CDR2 SVGAGI (reference sequence). This CDR3 contains 18 residues. J lost 1 base, V lost 5 bases, and 11 bases had no gene match. This CDR3 reads CASSRVLTGSSGANVLTF. Written as DNA, the CDR3 is TGTGCCAGCAGTCGTGTTTTGACAGGGAGTTCTGGGGCCAACGTCCTGACTTTC.

The gene calls are TRBV6-5 and TRBJ1-3, with no clear D. Germline lookup yields CDR1 MNHEY and CDR2 SVGAGI. Trimming stripped 5 bases from V and 0 bases from J, with 5 bases between. The CDR3 contains 13 residues. The CDR3 coding sequence is TGTGCCAGCAGTCCGTCCTCTGGAAACACCATATATTTT. As protein: CASSPSSGNTIYF.

The chain links TRBV5-6 to TRBJ1-1; perhaps TRBD1 as D (6 bases). Trimming stripped 4 bases from V and 8 bases from J, with 12 bases between. This CDR3 has 12 amino acids. Looked up from germline, CDR1 is SGHDT and CDR2 is YYEEEE. CDR3 in amino acids: CASSRGQLEAFF. Here the CDR3 DNA reads TGTGCCAGCAGCCGTGGACAGCTCGAAGCTTTCTTT.

This chain connects TRBV5-1 to TRBJ2-5, with D maybe TRBD2 (8 bases). CDR3 length: 18 residues. V was cut by 2 bases and J by 1 base, with 21 bases left in between. From germline, CDR1 is SGHRS and CDR2 YFSETQ. As DNA, the CDR3 is TGCGCCAGCAGCTTCGGGAGGGGGCGGAAAGAAGCCCAAGAGACCCAGTACTTC. As protein: CASSFGRGRKEAQETQYF. Full variable domain (rest looked up from reference TRBV5-1 and TRBJ2-5): KAGVTQTPRYLIKTRGQQVTLSCSPISGHRSVSWYQQTPGQGLQFLFEYFSETQRNKGNFPGRFSGRQFSNSRSEMNVSTLELGDSALYLCASSFGRGRKEAQETQYFGPGTRLLVL.

The chain has TRBV24-1 and TRBJ1-1; D unresolved. The CDR3 contains 14 residues. Trimming left V 6 bases short and J 6 bases short, with 16 bases between. Per the germline V gene, CDR1 is KGHDR and CDR2 is SFDVKD. This CDR3 is CATSPAFGGSEAFF. DNA for the CDR3: TGTGCCACCAGTCCCGCGTTTGGCGGGTCTGAAGCTTTCTTT.

This rearrangement joins TRBV3-1 (or the pseudogene TRBV3-2) to TRBJ2-1; 10 bases align to TRBD2. Germline V CDR1 and CDR2: LGHDT, YNNKEL (reference sequence). The length of the CDR3 is 17 residues. V lost 4 bases, J lost 0 bases, and 6 bases stayed unmatched. In DNA, the CDR3 is TGTGCCAGCAGCCTCGGACTAGCGGTTAGCTCCTACAATGAGCAGTTCTTC. As protein: CASSLGLAVSSYNEQFF.

The genes are TRBV30 and TRBJ1-6; 7 bases are shared with TRBD1. CDR1 is GTSNPN and CDR2 is SVGIG in the germline V gene (reference sequence). The CDR3 covers 14 residues. V lost 3 bases to trimming and J lost 6 bases; unmatched junction nucleotides: 5. The CDR3: CAWRAGQFNSPLHF. In DNA, the CDR3 is TGTGCCTGGAGGGCGGGACAGTTTAATTCACCCCTCCACTTT.

The chain combines TRBV19 with TRBJ1-4; maybe TRBD1 (5 bases). The CDR3 spans 17 residues. The germline V gene has CDR1 LNHDA and CDR2 SQIVND (reference sequence). V was shortened by 2 bases and J by 4 bases, with 17 bases between the two germline ends. Here the CDR3 reads CASSILEIRRGNEKLFF. The CDR3 DNA sequence: TGTGCCAGTAGTATATTGGAGATTAGGAGGGGTAATGAAAAACTGTTTTTT.

The CDR3 DNA follows: TGTGCCAGCAGTGAAGCGCAGACAGGCCCTTTCTATGGCTACACCTTC. Its translation is CASSEAQTGPFYGYTF. The rearrangement uses TRBV6-1 and TRBJ1-2; tentative D call: TRBD1 (6 bases). V was clipped by 0 bases and J by 4 bases, with 15 bases between them. Germline V gives CDR1 MNHNS, CDR2 SASEGT. The CDR3 totals 16 residues.

The chain links TRBV12-3 or TRBV12-4 to TRBJ1-3, with a tentative D call TRBD1 (6 bases). Trimming shortened V by 6 bases and J by 4 bases, and 7 bases separated the two germline ends. This CDR3 contains 12 residues. The CDR3 spells CASRGQGNTIYF. For the CDR3, the DNA is TGTGCCAGCAGAGGACAGGGAAACACCATATATTTT.

The CDR3 bases are TGTGCCAGCAGTTACTCGATAGGGACAGGCCGGGATACGCAGTATTTT. Protein: CASSYSIGTGRDTQYF. V usage is TRBV6-5 and J usage is TRBJ2-3; the match to TRBD1 covers 8 bases. There are 16 residues in the CDR3. The germline V gene has CDR1 MNHEY and CDR2 SVGAGI. The trim removed 0 bases at V and 6 bases at J, leaving 8 bases unmatched.

This chain uses TRBV2 with TRBJ1-6; 10 bases line up with TRBD1. The V gene end was trimmed by 6 bases and the J gene end by 10 bases; junction bases not matched to a gene: 6. Germline lookup yields CDR1 SNHLY and CDR2 FYNNEI. The CDR3 has 14 residues. The CDR3: CASSGDRGSSPLHF. For the CDR3, the DNA is TGTGCCAGCAGCGGGGACAGGGGAAGCTCACCCCTCCACTTT.

The CDR3 DNA is TGTGCCAGCAGCGTAGACCCTAGCGGGACCTACGAGCAGTACTTC. The encoded protein is CASSVDPSGTYEQYF. The chain has TRBV9 and TRBJ2-7; 9 nucleotides match TRBD2. The germline V gene encodes CDR1 SGDLS and CDR2 YYNGEE. The J segment lost 2 bases and the V segment lost 0 bases, leaving 3 bases of the junction unmatched. The length of the CDR3 is 15 residues.